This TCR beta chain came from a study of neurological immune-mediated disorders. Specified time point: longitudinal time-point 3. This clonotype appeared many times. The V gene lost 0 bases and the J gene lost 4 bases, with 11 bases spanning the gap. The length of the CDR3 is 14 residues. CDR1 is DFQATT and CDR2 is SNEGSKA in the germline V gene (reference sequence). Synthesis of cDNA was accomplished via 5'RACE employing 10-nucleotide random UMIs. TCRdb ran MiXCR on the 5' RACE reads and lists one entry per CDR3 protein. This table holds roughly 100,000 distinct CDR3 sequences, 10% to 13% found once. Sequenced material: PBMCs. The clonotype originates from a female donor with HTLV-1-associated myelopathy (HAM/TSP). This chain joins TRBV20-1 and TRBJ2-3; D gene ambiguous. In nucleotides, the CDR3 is TGCAGTGCTAGAGATTTGAGAGGTTCAGATACGCAGTATTTT. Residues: CSARDLRGSDTQYF.